These 24 T cell receptor beta chains originate from one sample sequenced in a study of long-term antiretroviral therapy in people with HIV. Version v3.0 of the immunoSEQ assay ran at survey level. Assay: immunoSEQ multiplex PCR; the TCRdb copy retains only in-frame clones and omits some. The sample holds around 18,000 clones, over 75% seen once. The source material was unsorted PBMCs, sampled 4.2 years after starting antiretroviral therapy. These TCRs come from a man aged 45-65 years with HIV.

The chain recombines TRBV5-1 with TRBJ2-1, with 7 bases identical to TRBD2. Trimming removed 5 bases from V and 6 bases from J; junction bases left unmatched: 5. Per the germline V gene, CDR1 is SGHRS and CDR2 is YFSETQ. The CDR3 covers 13 residues. The CDR3 loop reads CASRLTGGNEQFF. CDR3 in DNA: TGCGCCAGCAGATTAACGGGGGGCAATGAGCAGTTCTTC.

This rearrangement joins TRBV21-1 to TRBJ1-5; the table names TRBD1, a call not compared with the DNA. TRBV21-1 is deemed a pseudogene. CDR3 length: 14 residues. CDR3 in amino acids: CASKQGLCNQPQHF. The CDR3 region has the DNA TGTGCCAGCAAACAGGGATTGTGCAATCAGCCCCAGCATTTT.

The chain carries TRBV10-1 and TRBJ2-1; D perhaps matches TRBD2 (7 bases). The CDR3 consists of 18 residues. Trimming left V 0 bases short and J 0 bases short, with 15 bases between. Germline V gene data show CDR1 as WNHNN and CDR2 as SYGVQD (reference sequence). CDR3 region: CASSESGAGVVSYNEQFF. The DNA of the CDR3 is TGCGCCAGCAGTGAGTCGGGGGCGGGGGTGGTCTCCTACAATGAGCAGTTCTTC.

V is TRBV10-3 and J is TRBJ1-3, with D tentatively TRBD1 (6 bases). The CDR3 is 17 amino acids. V lost 2 bases to trimming and J lost 2 bases, with 16 bases between them. Germline V gene data show CDR1 as ENHRY and CDR2 as SYGVKD. For the CDR3, the DNA is TGTGCCATCAGTGAGACGGCAGGGGCCGTCGCTGGAAACACCATATATTTT. Amino acids: CAISETAGAVAGNTIYF.

J is TRBJ1-5 and V is TRBV27; 7 bases match TRBD1. The length of the CDR3 is 15 residues. Germline V gene sequence: CDR1 MNHEY, CDR2 SMNVEV (reference sequence). The J segment lost 2 bases and the V segment lost 5 bases, leaving 6 bases of the junction unmatched. The CDR3 spells CASSPGTVGNQPQHF. The CDR3 nucleotides read TGTGCCAGCAGTCCCGGGACAGTGGGCAATCAGCCCCAGCATTTT.

The chain links TRBV30 to TRBJ2-1; 7 bases map to TRBD1. The V segment lost 3 bases and the J segment 0 bases; nucleotides outside the gene matches: 5. Germline V gene sequence: CDR1 GTSNPN, CDR2 SVGIG (reference sequence). The CDR3 has 15 amino acids. In nucleotides, the CDR3 is TGTGCCTGGAGCGAGGGACAGAGCTCCTACAATGAGCAGTTCTTC. This codes for CAWSEGQSSYNEQFF.

This CDR3 reads CASSQTGIYGYTF. The CDR3 DNA is TGTGCCAGCAGCCAGACAGGGATCTATGGCTACACCTTC. V usage is TRBV14 and J usage is TRBJ1-2; TRBD1 aligns across 7 bases. With V trimmed by 3 bases and J by 4 bases, 2 bases remained unmatched. CDR3 length equals 13 residues. The germline CDR1 and CDR2 sequences are SGHDN and FVKESK.

CDR3 coding DNA: TGTGCCAGCAGCGACAGGGGGCACGGCGGCAATCAGCCCCAGCATTTT. Its translation is CASSDRGHGGNQPQHF. The gene calls are TRBV21-1 and TRBJ1-5; whether TRBD1, the table's D call, matches the DNA was not checked. TRBV21-1 is a documented pseudogene. The CDR3 covers 16 residues.

The V and J genes are TRBV27 and TRBJ2-7, with TRBD2 identical over 10 bases. The CDR3 has 16 amino acids. V trimming: 3 bases; J trimming: 0 bases; junction bases outside the gene matches: 5. Per the germline V gene, CDR1 is MNHEY and CDR2 is SMNVEV (reference sequence). The CDR3: CASSFLAGGPSYEQYF. DNA for the CDR3: TGTGCCAGCAGTTTTTTAGCGGGGGGACCCTCCTACGAGCAGTACTTC.

The chain is built from TRBV10-2 and TRBJ2-2, with D maybe TRBD2 (5 bases). The CDR3 runs 16 residues. The germline V gene encodes CDR1 WSHSY and CDR2 SAAADI. Deletions cut 6 bases from V and 3 bases from J, with 17 bases between. The CDR3 DNA reads TGCGCCAGCAGAGGACTGATGCTTTCGGACACCGGGGAGCTGTTTTTT. Protein: CASRGLMLSDTGELFF.

The rearrangement links TRBV9 to TRBJ2-7; no definite D call. Trimming pared 2 bases from V and 3 bases from J, leaving 9 bases between. From germline, CDR1 is SGDLS and CDR2 YYNGEE. The CDR3 is 13 residues long. The CDR3 region is CASSVDIFYEQYF. CDR3 in DNA: TGTGCCAGCAGCGTCGACATCTTCTACGAGCAGTACTTC.

CDR3 bases: TGCGCCAGCAGCTTGTGGACCGAGGGGGCCGGGATGAACACTGAAGCTTTCTTT. Translating gives CASSLWTEGAGMNTEAFF. The chain joins TRBV5-1 to TRBJ1-1, with 7 bases fitting TRBD1. The CDR3 extends over 18 amino acids. Germline V gene sequence: CDR1 SGHRS, CDR2 YFSETQ. V shed 1 base, J shed 0 bases, and the junction held 12 bases outside the gene matches.

The V and J genes are TRBV4-2 and TRBJ2-7; 9 bases agree with TRBD2. The V gene's germline CDR1 is LGHNA and CDR2 YNFKEQ. V lost 0 bases to trimming and J lost 4 bases; unmatched junction nucleotides: 10. This CDR3 region has 17 residues. The CDR3 sequence: CASSQEAGSGGEYEQYF. The DNA for the CDR3 is TGTGCCAGCAGCCAAGAAGCTGGTAGCGGGGGAGAATACGAGCAGTACTTC.

V gene TRBV6-1 combines with J gene TRBJ1-4; D possibly corresponds to TRBD1 (6 bases). Germline values: CDR1 MNHNS, CDR2 SASEGT. The V end was cut by 1 base, the J end by 3 bases, with 12 bases between. The CDR3 extends over 16 amino acids. The DNA of the CDR3 is TGTGCCAGCAGTGAAGTTTACGGACAGTCTAATGAAAAACTGTTTTTT. It encodes CASSEVYGQSNEKLFF.

This clone has a handful of counts. The chain joins TRBV6-5 to TRBJ2-7; D is undetermined. V gave up 7 bases and J gave up 5 bases, with 15 bases separating them. This CDR3 comprises 13 residues. Germline values: CDR1 MNHEY, CDR2 SVGAGI. The CDR3 DNA reads as TGTGCCAGCAAGGCCCAGACCACCAACGAGCAGTACTTC. Encoded protein: CASKAQTTNEQYF.

This clone was seen just once. The chain uses TRBV4-3 and TRBJ2-7, with D perhaps TRBD1 (6 bases). Germline V gene lookup returns CDR1 LGHNA and CDR2 YSLEER. The CDR3 consists of 15 residues. V was cut by 1 base and J by 3 bases, with 13 bases left in between. The CDR3 DNA reads as TGCGCCAGCAGCCAAGCGATAACAGGGATCTACGAGCAGTACTTC. Amino acid sequence: CASSQAITGIYEQYF.

The chain is built from TRBV6-6 and TRBJ2-2, with D perhaps TRBD2 (5 bases). This CDR3 region has 14 residues. The germline gives CDR1 MNHNY, CDR2 SVGAGI (reference sequence). Trimming removed 0 bases at V and 6 bases at J, with 8 bases between. CDR3 loop: CASSYSTGSGELFF. The CDR3, as DNA: TGTGCCAGCAGTTACTCGACGGGGTCCGGGGAGCTGTTTTTT.

The table lists this clone with a count of one. The CDR3 sequence: CASSQGVNTEAFF. The CDR3 DNA reads as TGTGCCAGCAGCCAAGGCGTGAACACTGAAGCTTTCTTT. The chain combines TRBV4-2 with TRBJ1-1; D call uncertain. Germline CDR1 LGHNA, CDR2 YNFKEQ. Trimming removed 1 base at V and 0 bases at J, with 3 bases between. The CDR3 totals 13 residues.

This clone appeared a few times. This CDR3 reads CAISGPDYGYTF. CDR3 DNA sequence: TGTGCCATCAGTGGACCAGATTATGGCTACACCTTC. The chain joins TRBV10-3 to TRBJ1-2, with D unresolved. Trimming shortened V by 4 bases and J by 5 bases, and 8 bases separated the two germline ends. Germline V lookup: CDR1 ENHRY, CDR2 SYGVKD. The CDR3 sequence is 12 residues long.

The chain is built from TRBV7-3 and TRBJ2-3, with 7 positions matching TRBD2. CDR1 and CDR2 (germline): SGHTA, FQGTGA. This CDR3 is built from 14 residues. After removal of 2 bases from V and 5 bases from J, the junction contained 4 bases not matched to a gene. CDR3 coding DNA: TGTGCCAGCAGCTTATTGGGGGGGGGAGATACGCAGTATTTT. The encoded protein is CASSLLGGGDTQYF.

This chain uses TRBV14 with TRBJ1-6, with no clear D. The CDR3 runs to 13 residues. The germline gives CDR1 SGHDN, CDR2 FVKESK. Trimming removed 4 bases from V and 6 bases from J, with 7 bases in between. The CDR3 loop is CASSRQTNSPLHF. Written as DNA, the CDR3 is TGTGCCAGCAGCCGTCAGACTAATTCACCCCTCCACTTT.

The chain carries TRBV9 and TRBJ2-3; 10 bases line up with TRBD2. The CDR3 runs 12 residues. V shed 4 bases, J shed 12 bases, and the junction held 5 bases outside the gene matches. CDR1 is SGDLS, CDR2 YYNGEE, per germline. The chain's CDR3 is CASSISGGHQYF. Written as DNA, the CDR3 is TGTGCCAGCAGCATTAGCGGGGGGCACCAGTATTTT.

The CDR3: CASSPRTRNGNEQFF. CDR3 in DNA: TGTGCCAGCAGCCCCCGGACTAGGAATGGCAATGAGCAGTTCTTC. The rearrangement uses TRBV9 and TRBJ2-1, with 7 bases matching TRBD2. Germline assignment: CDR1 SGDLS and CDR2 YYNGEE. V lost 4 bases and J lost 6; bases outside the gene matches: 10. The CDR3 totals 15 residues.

The rearrangement links TRBV6-5 to TRBJ2-7, with a possible D match to TRBD1 (6 bases). Looked up from germline, CDR1 is MNHEY and CDR2 is SVGAGI. Trimming left V 4 bases short and J 1 base short, with 17 bases between. The CDR3 runs 16 residues. This chain's CDR3 is CASSSQGALGSYEQYF. In DNA form, the CDR3 reads TGTGCCAGCAGTTCACAGGGTGCTCTAGGGTCCTACGAGCAGTACTTC.